The clone carrying this T cell receptor beta chain was seen only a few times. Its target is not known. The data originate from a study of cytomegalovirus exposure and HLA in healthy donors. Study-level results: CMV serostatus stood as the only immune exposure information on hand. TCR beta V- and J-gene trimming, according to a later analysis, was linked to a missense DCLRE1C variant. Published work reported that the classifier diagnosed cytomegalovirus status with high specificity and sensitivity.

This CDR3 has 13 residues. The trim removed 4 bases at V and 1 base at J, leaving 1 base unmatched. Germline assignment: CDR1 WNHNN and CDR2 SYGVQD (reference sequence). Vbeta (60) and Jbeta (13) primers were used in the PCR. The method was immunoSEQ multiplex PCR; TCRdb's version includes in-frame clones alone and lacks a portion of them. The sample holds 65,000 to 90,000 clones, 60% to 75% seen once. The specimen was PBMCs. This sequence originates from a woman aged 35 to 49 in good health and CMV-seropositive. The chain is built from TRBV10-1 and TRBJ2-7; 7 bases line up with TRBD2. CDR3 in DNA: TGCGCCAGCAGTGGGACTAGTTCCTACGAGCAGTACTTC. The encoded protein is CASSGTSSYEQYF.